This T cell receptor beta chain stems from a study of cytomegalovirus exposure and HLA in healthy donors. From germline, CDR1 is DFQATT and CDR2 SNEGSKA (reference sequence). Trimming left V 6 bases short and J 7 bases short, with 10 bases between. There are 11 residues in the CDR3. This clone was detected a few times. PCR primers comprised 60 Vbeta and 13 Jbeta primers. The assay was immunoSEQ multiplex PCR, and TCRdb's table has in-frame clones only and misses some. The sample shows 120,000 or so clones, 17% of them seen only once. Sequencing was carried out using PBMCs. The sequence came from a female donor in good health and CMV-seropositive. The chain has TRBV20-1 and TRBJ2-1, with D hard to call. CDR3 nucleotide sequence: TGCAGTGCACTGCCTGCTAATGAGCAGTTCTTC. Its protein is CSALPANEQFF.